These 29 T cell receptor beta chains came from one sample sequenced in a study of blood T cell repertoires in COVID-19. Measured with immunoSEQ multiplex PCR; TCRdb has only the in-frame clones, and not every one. Here the sample spans almost 300,000 clones, about nine tenths being singletons. Material: peripheral blood. All receptors come from a woman in her 30s with COVID-19, enrolled during active disease.

This chain uses TRBV27 with TRBJ1-4; D unresolved. Germline-derived CDR1 and CDR2 are MNHEY and SMNVEV (reference sequence). The CDR3 has 13 residues. Trimming shortened V by 2 bases and J by 5 bases, and 6 bases separated the two germline ends. DNA for the CDR3: TGTGCCAGCAGTTTAGATCAGAATGAAAAACTGTTTTTT. The encoded protein is CASSLDQNEKLFF.

V usage is TRBV7-9 and J usage is TRBJ1-1, with no clear D. The V gene lost 5 bases and the J gene lost 4 bases, with 14 bases spanning the gap. The CDR3 consists of 14 residues. Germline assignment: CDR1 SEHNR and CDR2 FQNEAQ (reference sequence). In nucleotides, the CDR3 is TGTGCCAGCAGCCCACCAGCGGTCGGCACTGAAGCTTTCTTT. Translated, it gives CASSPPAVGTEAFF.

This sequence joins TRBV19 and TRBJ2-2, with TRBD1 as a possible D gene (6 bases). Germline lookup yields CDR1 LNHDA and CDR2 SQIVND (reference sequence). CDR3 length: 15 amino acids. V dropped 10 bases and J dropped 0 bases, with 15 bases sitting between them. For the CDR3, the DNA is TGTGCCACCATCAGGACAGAAACGAACACCGGGGAGCTGTTTTTT. Residues: CATIRTETNTGELFF.

The chain recombines TRBV6-5 with TRBJ1-5; D is unclear. The V end was cut by 6 bases, the J end by 3 bases, with 12 bases between. The CDR3 covers 14 residues. Per the germline V gene, CDR1 is MNHEY and CDR2 is SVGAGI. As DNA, the CDR3 is TGTGCCAGCAGCCTAGACGGTTTCAATCAGCCCCAGCATTTT. This codes for CASSLDGFNQPQHF.

This chain links TRBV6-2 or TRBV6-3 with TRBJ1-2, with a tentative D call TRBD1 (5 bases). From germline, CDR1 is MNHEY and CDR2 SVGEGT. V was trimmed by 4 bases and J by 2 bases, leaving 8 bases between them. This CDR3 region has 13 residues. CDR3 coding DNA: TGTGCCAGCAGTTCCCAGGGAAACTATGGCTACACCTTC. As protein: CASSSQGNYGYTF.

This chain joins TRBV7-7 and TRBJ2-1, with 10 bases identical to TRBD2. Germline CDR1 reads SSHAT; CDR2 reads FNYEAQ (reference sequence). The CDR3 extends over 16 amino acids. J gave up 6 bases and V 1 base, and 6 bases lay outside the gene matches. The CDR3 coding sequence is TGTGCCAGCAGCTTAGATGGCCTAGCGGGGGCCAATGAGCAGTTCTTC. Translation: CASSLDGLAGANEQFF.

The chain employs TRBV5-4 and TRBJ2-7; TRBD2 agrees at 7 bases. Trimming removed 0 bases from V and 0 bases from J; junction bases left unmatched: 3. CDR3 length: 15 residues. CDR1 is SGHNT and CDR2 is YYREEE in the germline V gene (reference sequence). The CDR3 loop reads CASSLGAGFSYEQYF. The CDR3 bases are TGTGCCAGCAGCTTGGGAGCGGGGTTCTCCTACGAGCAGTACTTC.

V and J are TRBV12-3 or TRBV12-4 and TRBJ1-4; D unresolved. Trimming removed 3 bases from V and 2 bases from J, with 4 bases in between. The CDR3 loop spans 13 amino acids. The CDR3: CASSLRTNEKLFF. The DNA for the CDR3 is TGTGCCAGCAGTTTGCGGACTAATGAAAAACTGTTTTTT.

The chain recombines TRBV4-1 with TRBJ2-1, with 7 bases identical to TRBD2. V dropped 0 bases and J dropped 10; count of bases not matched to a gene: 3. The CDR3 covers 13 residues. Germline V gene sequence: CDR1 MGHRA, CDR2 YSYEKL. CDR3 DNA: TGCGCCAGCAGCCAAGAGGCGGGAGCCGAGCAGTTCTTC. This codes for CASSQEAGAEQFF.

The chain combines TRBV19 with TRBJ1-1; possibly TRBD1 for D (6 bases). Per the germline V gene, CDR1 is LNHDA and CDR2 is SQIVND (reference sequence). V was shortened by 7 bases and J by 4 bases, with 28 bases between the two germline ends. This CDR3 is 18 amino acids long. CDR3 residues: CASKRLGDKAPGGTEAFF. In DNA, the CDR3 is TGTGCCAGTAAACGTTTGGGGGACAAGGCCCCTGGGGGCACTGAAGCTTTCTTT.

V gene TRBV27 combines with J gene TRBJ2-5; weak D call: TRBD2 (5 bases). The germline V gene encodes CDR1 MNHEY and CDR2 SMNVEV (reference sequence). V was shortened by 5 bases and J by 5 bases, with 15 bases between the two germline ends. The CDR3 runs 14 residues. The chain's CDR3 is CASSPDGGWETQYF. CDR3 DNA: TGTGCCAGCAGTCCCGACGGAGGATGGGAGACCCAGTACTTC.

A few counts support this clone. The chain recombines TRBV5-5 with TRBJ2-1; 8 bases map to TRBD2. Looked up from germline, CDR1 is SGHKS and CDR2 is YYEKEE (reference sequence). V gave up 4 bases and J gave up 6 bases; unmatched junction bases: 6. This CDR3 is built from 14 residues. CDR3 amino acids: CASSTQLAANEQFF. The CDR3 DNA follows: TGTGCCAGCAGCACCCAACTAGCGGCCAATGAGCAGTTCTTC.

V usage is TRBV6-5 and J usage is TRBJ1-1, with TRBD1 matching 9 bases. Germline CDR1 and CDR2: MNHEY and SVGAGI. V dropped 2 bases and J dropped 0; count of bases not matched to a gene: 4. CDR3 size: 16 residues. CDR3 loop: CASSYGTGPLNTEAFF. CDR3 in DNA: TGTGCCAGCAGTTACGGGACAGGGCCTTTGAACACTGAAGCTTTCTTT.

This CDR3 is CASSLGEIGTGELFF. In DNA form, the CDR3 reads TGTGCCAGCAGCTTAGGAGAAATTGGCACCGGGGAGCTGTTTTTT. The chain uses TRBV7-6 and TRBJ2-2, with D uncertain. CDR3 length: 15 amino acids. V lost 1 base to trimming and J lost 4 bases, with 10 bases between them. Germline V gene lookup returns CDR1 SGHVS and CDR2 FNYEAQ.

This clone has just one count. The genes are TRBV7-2 and TRBJ1-5; 7 bases are a match to TRBD1. CDR1 is SGHTA and CDR2 is FQGNSA in the germline V gene. The V and J ends lost 5 bases and 6 bases, in that order; junction bases with no gene match: 13. This CDR3 has 16 amino acids. CDR3 sequence (DNA): TGTGCCAGCAGCCCCTGGACAGGAGGGTCTAGTCAGCCCCAGCATTTT. This translates into CASSPWTGGSSQPQHF.

This rearrangement joins TRBV6-5 to TRBJ1-1; D ambiguous. This CDR3 region has 12 residues. CDR1 and CDR2 (germline): MNHEY, SVGAGI. Written as DNA, the CDR3 is TGTGTTGTGCGGGCCCCGAACACTGAAGCTTTCTTT. The encoded protein is CVVRAPNTEAFF.

The chain has TRBV2 and TRBJ1-5; tentatively, D is TRBD1 (5 bases). The CDR3 covers 16 residues. The germline gives CDR1 SNHLY, CDR2 FYNNEI. Trimming removed 7 bases at V and 0 bases at J, with 16 bases between. This CDR3 reads CASKKGRGFSNQPQHF. Written as DNA, the CDR3 is TGTGCCAGCAAGAAAGGACGGGGGTTTAGCAATCAGCCCCAGCATTTT.

The V gene is TRBV11-1, the J gene TRBJ2-7; weak D call: TRBD1 (6 bases). The CDR3 has 14 residues. In germline, CDR1 is SGHAT, CDR2 FQDESV (reference sequence). V was pared by 3 bases and J by 4 bases, with 13 bases between. The CDR3 DNA reads as TGTGCCAGCAGCTTCCGGACAGACTTTTACGAGCAGTACTTC. Protein sequence: CASSFRTDFYEQYF. Full variable domain (remainder filled in from reference TRBV11-1 and TRBJ2-7): EAEVAQSPRYKITEKSQAVAFWCDPISGHATLYWYRQILGQGPELLVQFQDESVVDDSQLPKDRFSAERLKGVDSTLKIQPAELGDSAMYLCASSFRTDFYEQYFGPGTRLTVT.

V is TRBV5-6 and J is TRBJ1-2; D ambiguous. Germline V CDR1 and CDR2: SGHDT, YYEEEE. The ends were cut back, 2 bases at V and 3 bases at J, with 11 bases in the middle. The CDR3 contains 14 residues. CDR3 in amino acids: CASSLTEEYYGYTF. The CDR3 nucleotides are TGTGCCAGCAGCTTAACAGAAGAATACTATGGCTACACCTTC. Drawing the rest from reference TRBV5-6 and TRBJ1-2, the complete variable domain is DAGVTQSPTHLIKTRGQQVTLRCSPKSGHDTVSWYQQALGQGPQFIFQYYEEEERQRGNFPDRFSGHQFPNYSSELNVNALLLGDSALYLCASSLTEEYYGYTFGSGTRLTVV.

The rearrangement uses TRBV29-1 and TRBJ1-1; 9 nucleotides align to TRBD1. Germline V lookup: CDR1 SQVTM, CDR2 ANQGSEA. CDR3 length: 13 residues. J was trimmed by 5 bases and V by 7 bases; bases with no gene match: 8. The CDR3, as DNA: TGCAGCGCCAGGACAGGGGTTCGTACTGAAGCTTTCTTT. Translating it yields CSARTGVRTEAFF.

CDR3 amino acids: CASSPYTGKIYEQYF. The CDR3, as DNA: TGTGCCAGTAGTCCCTACACCGGGAAAATCTACGAGCAGTACTTC. V and J are TRBV19 and TRBJ2-7; tentatively, D is TRBD2 (5 bases). Germline loops: CDR1 LNHDA, CDR2 SQIVND (reference sequence). V was pared by 5 bases and J by 3 bases, with 17 bases between. The CDR3 covers 15 residues.

The rearrangement links TRBV12-3 or TRBV12-4 to TRBJ1-2, with D possibly TRBD1 on 5 matching bases. V gave up 5 bases and J gave up 0 bases, with 7 bases separating them. The CDR3 sequence is 13 residues long. CDR3 DNA: TGTGCCAGCAGTGTGACAGCTAACTATGGCTACACCTTC. It yields the protein CASSVTANYGYTF.

The chain recombines TRBV6-5 with TRBJ2-5; D is undetermined. Germline CDR1 reads MNHEY; CDR2 reads SVGAGI. Trimming cost V 0 bases and J 4 bases, with 9 bases left between them. The CDR3 totals 14 residues. The CDR3 sequence: CASSYSYSRETQYF. In DNA form, the CDR3 reads TGTGCCAGCAGTTACTCCTACTCCCGAGAGACCCAGTACTTC.

The chain couples TRBV19 to TRBJ1-6, with 9 nucleotides matching TRBD1. The CDR3 runs to 14 residues. The V gene end was trimmed by 8 bases and the J gene end by 2 bases; junction bases not matched to a gene: 1. Per the germline V gene, CDR1 is LNHDA and CDR2 is SQIVND (reference sequence). DNA of the CDR3: TGTGCCAGTGGGGACAGGGCCTATAATTCACCCCTCCACTTT. Its translation is CASGDRAYNSPLHF.

V gene TRBV1 combines with J gene TRBJ2-7; TRBD1, the table's D call, lacks a check against the DNA. TRBV1 is flagged as a pseudogene. This CDR3 is built from 19 residues. Here the CDR3 reads CTSSPNHTTGDIISYEQYF. The CDR3 DNA reads TGCACCAGCAGCCCTAATCATACCACAGGGGACATAATCTCCTACGAGCAGTACTTC.

J is TRBJ2-3 and V is TRBV27; 7 bases are a match to TRBD2. From germline, CDR1 is MNHEY and CDR2 SMNVEV (reference sequence). J was trimmed by 2 bases and V by 3 bases; bases with no gene match: 8. CDR3 length equals 16 residues. CDR3 nucleotide sequence: TGTGCCAGCAGTTTTAGGGGAGGGTTAGACACAGATACGCAGTATTTT. Its protein product is CASSFRGGLDTDTQYF.

The chain recombines TRBV7-9 with TRBJ2-1; D may be TRBD1 (6 bases). V was trimmed by 5 bases and J by 3 bases, leaving 14 bases between them. This CDR3 is built from 15 residues. Per the germline V gene, CDR1 is SEHNR and CDR2 is FQNEAQ (reference sequence). The CDR3, as DNA: TGTGCCAGCAGCCCCATTGGGACACACTACAATGAGCAGTTCTTC. Protein sequence: CASSPIGTHYNEQFF.

The chain combines TRBV29-1 with TRBJ2-7; a weak D match, TRBD1 (6 bases). V was clipped by 6 bases and J by 5 bases, with 14 bases between them. Germline CDR1 and CDR2: SQVTM and ANQGSEA. This CDR3 contains 12 residues. The CDR3 DNA sequence: TGCAGCGTGAACTTTCGGACAGACGAGCAGTACTTC. It yields the protein CSVNFRTDEQYF.

A single count supports this clone. J is TRBJ1-4 and V is TRBV4-2; possibly TRBD1 for D (5 bases). Germline V CDR1 and CDR2: LGHNA, YNFKEQ. The CDR3 is 16 residues long. V lost 6 bases to trimming and J lost 8 bases, with 22 bases between them. CDR3 in DNA: TGTGCCAGCAGGCTTTCAGTCCCAGGGCTGGGGGAAAAACTGTTTTTT. This translates into CASRLSVPGLGEKLFF.